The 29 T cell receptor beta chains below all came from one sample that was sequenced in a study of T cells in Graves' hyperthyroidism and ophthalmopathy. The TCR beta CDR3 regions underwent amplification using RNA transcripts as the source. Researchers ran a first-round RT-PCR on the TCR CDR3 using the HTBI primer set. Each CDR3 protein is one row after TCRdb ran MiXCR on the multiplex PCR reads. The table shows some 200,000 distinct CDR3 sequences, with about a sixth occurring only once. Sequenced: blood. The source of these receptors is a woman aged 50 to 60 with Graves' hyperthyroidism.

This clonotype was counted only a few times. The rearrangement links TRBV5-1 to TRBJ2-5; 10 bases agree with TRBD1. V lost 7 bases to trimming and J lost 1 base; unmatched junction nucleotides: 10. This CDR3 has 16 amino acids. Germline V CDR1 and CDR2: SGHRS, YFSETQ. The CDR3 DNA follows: TGCGCCAGCGGCCCGGGACAGGGGATTCTCCAAGAGACCCAGTACTTC. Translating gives CASGPGQGILQETQYF.

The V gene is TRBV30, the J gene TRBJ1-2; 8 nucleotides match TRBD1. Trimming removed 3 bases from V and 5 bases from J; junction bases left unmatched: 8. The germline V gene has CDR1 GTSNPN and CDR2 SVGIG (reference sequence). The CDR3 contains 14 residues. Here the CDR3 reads CAWSGQGVRYGYTF. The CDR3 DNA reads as TGTGCCTGGAGCGGACAGGGAGTAAGATATGGCTACACCTTC.

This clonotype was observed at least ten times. In DNA form, the CDR3 reads TGTGCCAGCAGTCCTATGCTGGATAGCGGGACCTACGAGCAGTACTTC. Encoded protein: CASSPMLDSGTYEQYF. V gene TRBV7-9 combines with J gene TRBJ2-7, with TRBD2 identical over 8 bases. CDR1 and CDR2 from the germline V gene are SEHNR and FQNEAQ (reference sequence). The length of the CDR3 is 16 residues. The V segment lost 6 bases and the J segment 2 bases; nucleotides outside the gene matches: 12.

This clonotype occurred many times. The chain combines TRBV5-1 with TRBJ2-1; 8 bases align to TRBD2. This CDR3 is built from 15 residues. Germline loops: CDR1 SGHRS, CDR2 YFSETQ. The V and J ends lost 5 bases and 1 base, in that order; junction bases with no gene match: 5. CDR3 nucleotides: TGCGCCAGCAGGCCGGGGGGGGCTTCCTACAATGAGCAGTTCTTC. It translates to CASRPGGASYNEQFF.

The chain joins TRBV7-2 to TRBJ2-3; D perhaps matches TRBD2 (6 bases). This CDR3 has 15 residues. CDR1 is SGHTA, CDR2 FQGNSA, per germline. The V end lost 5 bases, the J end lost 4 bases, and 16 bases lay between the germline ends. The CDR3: CASSTGGDRSDTQYF. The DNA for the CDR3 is TGTGCCAGCAGCACCGGGGGAGATAGGTCAGATACGCAGTATTTT.

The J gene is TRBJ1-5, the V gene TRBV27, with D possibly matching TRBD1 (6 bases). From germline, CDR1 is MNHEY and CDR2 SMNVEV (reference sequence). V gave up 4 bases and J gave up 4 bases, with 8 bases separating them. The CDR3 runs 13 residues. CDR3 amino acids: CASSYRVNQPQHF. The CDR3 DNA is TGTGCCAGCAGTTACAGGGTAAATCAGCCCCAGCATTTT.

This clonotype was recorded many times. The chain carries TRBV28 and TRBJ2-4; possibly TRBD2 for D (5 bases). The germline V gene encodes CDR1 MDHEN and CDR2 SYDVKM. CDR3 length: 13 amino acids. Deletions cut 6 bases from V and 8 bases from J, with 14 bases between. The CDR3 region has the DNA TGTGCCAGCAGGGAGGAAGGGTTGCACATTCAGTACTTC. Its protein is CASREEGLHIQYF.

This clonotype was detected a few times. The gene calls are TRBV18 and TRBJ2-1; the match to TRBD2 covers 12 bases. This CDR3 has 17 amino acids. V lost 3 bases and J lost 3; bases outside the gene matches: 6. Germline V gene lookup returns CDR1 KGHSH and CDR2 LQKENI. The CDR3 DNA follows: TGTGCCAGCTCACCCCCGGGACTAGCGGGTCACTACAATGAGCAGTTCTTC. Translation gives CASSPPGLAGHYNEQFF.

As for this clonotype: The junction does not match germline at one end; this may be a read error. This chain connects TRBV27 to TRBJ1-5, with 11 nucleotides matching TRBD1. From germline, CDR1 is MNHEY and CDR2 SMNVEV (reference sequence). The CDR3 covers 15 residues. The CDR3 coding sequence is TGTGCCAGCAGTCCGGGACAGGGGGACAATCAGCCCCGGCATTTT. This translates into CASSPGQGDNQPRHF.

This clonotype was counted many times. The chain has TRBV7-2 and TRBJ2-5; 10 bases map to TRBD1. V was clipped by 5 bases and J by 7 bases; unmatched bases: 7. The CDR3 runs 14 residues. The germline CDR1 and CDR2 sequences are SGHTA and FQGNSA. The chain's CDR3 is CASSPTGGVGTQYF. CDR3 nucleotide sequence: TGTGCCAGCAGCCCGACAGGGGGCGTAGGGACCCAGTACTTC.

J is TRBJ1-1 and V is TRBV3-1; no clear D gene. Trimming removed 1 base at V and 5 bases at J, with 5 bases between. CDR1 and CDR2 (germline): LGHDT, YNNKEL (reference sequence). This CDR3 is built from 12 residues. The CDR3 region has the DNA TGTGCCAGCAGCCAAGGTAAGACTGAAGCTTTCTTT. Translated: CASSQGKTEAFF.

The CDR3 sequence is CSVRLAGSYEQYF. DNA for the CDR3: TGCAGCGTTAGACTAGCGGGTTCCTACGAGCAGTACTTC. The chain links TRBV29-1 to TRBJ2-7; 10 bases match TRBD2. Germline-derived CDR1 and CDR2 are SQVTM and ANQGSEA. The CDR3 is 13 residues long. V shed 5 bases and J 1 base; nucleotides not matched to a gene: 2.

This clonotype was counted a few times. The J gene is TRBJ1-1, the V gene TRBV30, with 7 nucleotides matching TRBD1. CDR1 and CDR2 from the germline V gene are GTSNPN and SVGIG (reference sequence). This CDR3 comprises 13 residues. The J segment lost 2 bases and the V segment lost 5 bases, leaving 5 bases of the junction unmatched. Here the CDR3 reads CAWEDRRNTEAFF. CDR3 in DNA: TGTGCCTGGGAGGACAGGAGAAACACTGAAGCTTTCTTT.

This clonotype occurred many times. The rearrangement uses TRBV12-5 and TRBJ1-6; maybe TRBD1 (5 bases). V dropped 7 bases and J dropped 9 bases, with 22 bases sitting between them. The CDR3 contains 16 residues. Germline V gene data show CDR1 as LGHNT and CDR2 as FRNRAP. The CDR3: CASAPTVPGGGSPLHF. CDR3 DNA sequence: TGTGCTAGTGCCCCCACGGTTCCGGGGGGTGGTTCACCCCTCCACTTT.

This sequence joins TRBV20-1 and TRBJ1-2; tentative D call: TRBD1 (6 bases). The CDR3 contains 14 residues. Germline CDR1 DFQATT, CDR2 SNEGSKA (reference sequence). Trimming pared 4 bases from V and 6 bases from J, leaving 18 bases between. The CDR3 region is CSAKITGNRDGYTF. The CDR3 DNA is TGCAGTGCTAAAATCACAGGGAACCGGGATGGCTACACCTTC.

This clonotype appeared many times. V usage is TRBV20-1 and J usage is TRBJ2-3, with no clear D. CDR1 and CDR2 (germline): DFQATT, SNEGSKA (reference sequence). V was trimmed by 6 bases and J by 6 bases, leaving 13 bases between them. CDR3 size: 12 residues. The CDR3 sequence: CSAAEQIDTQYF. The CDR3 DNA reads TGCAGTGCGGCCGAACAAATTGATACGCAGTATTTT.

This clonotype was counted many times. The CDR3 region is CAWGENGYTF. DNA of the CDR3: TGTGCCTGGGGAGAAAATGGCTACACCTTC. The V gene is TRBV30, the J gene TRBJ1-2; D is unclear. Germline CDR1 GTSNPN, CDR2 SVGIG (reference sequence). The V and J ends lost 5 bases and 6 bases respectively, with 7 bases between them. The CDR3 extends over 10 amino acids.

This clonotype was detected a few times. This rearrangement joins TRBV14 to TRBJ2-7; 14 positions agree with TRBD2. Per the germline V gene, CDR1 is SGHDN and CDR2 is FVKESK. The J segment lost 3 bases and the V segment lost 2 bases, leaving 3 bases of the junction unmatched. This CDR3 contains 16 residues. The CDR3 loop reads CASSQLGLAGGYEQYF. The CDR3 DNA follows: TGTGCCAGCAGCCAATTAGGACTAGCGGGAGGCTACGAGCAGTACTTC.

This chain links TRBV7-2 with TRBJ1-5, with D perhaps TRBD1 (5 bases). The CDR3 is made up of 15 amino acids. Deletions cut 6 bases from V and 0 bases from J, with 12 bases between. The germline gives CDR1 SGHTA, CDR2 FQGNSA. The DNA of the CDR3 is TGTGCCAGCAGAAAGACAGCCTATAGCAATCAGCCCCAGCATTTT. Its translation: CASRKTAYSNQPQHF. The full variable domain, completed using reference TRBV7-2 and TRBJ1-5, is GAGVSQSPSNKVTEKGKDVELRCDPISGHTALYWYRQSLGQGLEFLIYFQGNSAPDKSGLPSDRFSAERTGGSVSTLTIQRTQQEDSAVYLCASRKTAYSNQPQHFGDGTRLSIL.

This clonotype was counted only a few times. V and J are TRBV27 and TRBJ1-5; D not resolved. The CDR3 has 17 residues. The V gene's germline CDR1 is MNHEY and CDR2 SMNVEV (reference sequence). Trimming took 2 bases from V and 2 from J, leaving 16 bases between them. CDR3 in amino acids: CASSLLPGVSGNQPQHF. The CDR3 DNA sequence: TGTGCCAGCAGTTTACTACCCGGGGTCTCGGGCAATCAGCCCCAGCATTTT.

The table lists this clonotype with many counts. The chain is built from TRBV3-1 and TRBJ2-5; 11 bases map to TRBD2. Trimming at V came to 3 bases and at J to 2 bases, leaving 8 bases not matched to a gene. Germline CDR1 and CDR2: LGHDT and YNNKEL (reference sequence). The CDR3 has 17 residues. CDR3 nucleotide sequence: TGTGCCAGCAGCCAGAAGACTAGCGGGACCTATCAAGAGACCCAGTACTTC. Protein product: CASSQKTSGTYQETQYF.

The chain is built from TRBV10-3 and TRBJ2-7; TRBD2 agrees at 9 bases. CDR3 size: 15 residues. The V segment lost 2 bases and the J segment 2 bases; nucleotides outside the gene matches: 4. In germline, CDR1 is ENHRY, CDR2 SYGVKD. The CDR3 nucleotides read TGTGCCATCAGTGAGCAGACTAGCGGCCCCTACGAGCAGTACTTC. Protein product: CAISEQTSGPYEQYF.

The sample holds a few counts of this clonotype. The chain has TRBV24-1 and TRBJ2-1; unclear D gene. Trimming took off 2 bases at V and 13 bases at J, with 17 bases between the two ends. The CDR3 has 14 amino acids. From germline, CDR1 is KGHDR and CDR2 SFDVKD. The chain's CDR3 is CATSDSGRTSQQFF. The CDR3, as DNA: TGTGCCACCAGTGATTCCGGCAGGACCTCCCAACAGTTCTTC.

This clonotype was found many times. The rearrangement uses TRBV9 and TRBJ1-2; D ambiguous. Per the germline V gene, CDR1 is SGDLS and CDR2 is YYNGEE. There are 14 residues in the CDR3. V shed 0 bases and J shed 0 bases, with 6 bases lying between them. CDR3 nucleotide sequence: TGTGCCAGCAGCGTAGTGGGGACTAACTATGGCTACACCTTC. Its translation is CASSVVGTNYGYTF.

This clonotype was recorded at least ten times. The CDR3 is CASSLAGVSNQPQHF. The CDR3 region has the DNA TGTGCCAGCAGTTTGGCCGGGGTAAGCAATCAGCCCCAGCATTTT. The chain is built from TRBV27 and TRBJ1-5, with D uncertain. The CDR3 runs to 15 residues. Per the germline V gene, CDR1 is MNHEY and CDR2 is SMNVEV (reference sequence). V was pared by 3 bases and J by 1 base, with 10 bases between.

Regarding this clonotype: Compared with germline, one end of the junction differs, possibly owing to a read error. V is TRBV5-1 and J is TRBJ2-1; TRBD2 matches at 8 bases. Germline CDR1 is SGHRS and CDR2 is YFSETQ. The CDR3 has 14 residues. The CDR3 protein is CTSVISGDYNEQFF. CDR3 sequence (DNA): TGCACCAGCGTAATTAGCGGGGATTACAATGAGCAGTTCTTC.

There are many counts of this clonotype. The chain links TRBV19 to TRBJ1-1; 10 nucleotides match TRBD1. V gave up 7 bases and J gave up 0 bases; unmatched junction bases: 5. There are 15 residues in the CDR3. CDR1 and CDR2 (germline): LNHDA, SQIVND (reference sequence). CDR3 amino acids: CASKSGQGMNTEAFF. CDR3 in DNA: TGTGCCAGTAAATCGGGACAGGGGATGAACACTGAAGCTTTCTTT.

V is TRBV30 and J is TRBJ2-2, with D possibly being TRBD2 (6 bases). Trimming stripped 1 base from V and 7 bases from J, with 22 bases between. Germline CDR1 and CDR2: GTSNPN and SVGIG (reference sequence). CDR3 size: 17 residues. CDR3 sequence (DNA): TGTGCCTGGAGTGGGGGACGGGGGATTGCTGTAATCGGGGAGCTGTTTTTT. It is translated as CAWSGGRGIAVIGELFF. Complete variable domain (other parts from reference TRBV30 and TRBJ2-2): SQTIHQWPATLVQPVGSPLSLECTVEGTSNPNLYWYRQAAGRGLQLLFYSVGIGQISSEVPQNLSASRPQDRQFILSSKKLLLSDSGFYLCAWSGGRGIAVIGELFFGEGSRLTVL.

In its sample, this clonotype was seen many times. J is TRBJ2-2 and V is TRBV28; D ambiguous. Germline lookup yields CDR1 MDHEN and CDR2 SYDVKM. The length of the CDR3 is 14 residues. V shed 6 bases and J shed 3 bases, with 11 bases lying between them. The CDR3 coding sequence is TGTGCCAGCAGACCCCGGCCCTACACCGGGGAGCTGTTTTTT. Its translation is CASRPRPYTGELFF.